This TCR beta chain is drawn from a study of OX40 agonist ivuxolimab in advanced cancers. TCRdb keeps only in-frame clones here, not all; method: immunoSEQ multiplex PCR. In the table there are over 95,000 clones, over 85% of which are singletons. The CDR3 extends over 13 amino acids. CDR1 SGHAT and CDR2 FQNNGV come from the germline V gene. Trimming stripped 1 base from V and 5 bases from J, with 7 bases between. The clonotype was recovered from an adult with an advanced solid tumor such as melanoma, head and neck, liver or kidney cancer. This chain connects TRBV11-2 to TRBJ2-3; maybe TRBD2 (5 bases). This specimen consisted of CD4+ or CD8+ T cells sorted from blood, obtained in a trial of the OX40 agonist ivuxolimab. Here the CDR3 DNA reads TGTGCCAGCAGCTTAGGTAGCGTAGATACGCAGTATTTT. Protein sequence: CASSLGSVDTQYF.